This T cell receptor (beta chain) appears in the sequencing data of a study of blood T cell repertoires in COVID-19. Methods used by the authors: Cell counts per sample came from amplifying reference gene primers. Using immunoSEQ multiplex PCR, the repertoire was profiled, and TCRdb retains in-frame clones only, with some absent. D and trimming come from the DNA, and the V and J calls and clone size come from that table. The sample lists approximately 220,000 clones; roughly four fifths were seen once. The CDR3 sequence is 15 residues long. The germline V gene encodes CDR1 SGHVS and CDR2 FNYEAQ. V shed 0 bases, J shed 9 bases, and the junction held 6 bases outside the gene matches.

The rearrangement uses TRBV7-6 and TRBJ2-1; 9 nucleotides match TRBD1. Source material: peripheral blood. The clonotype comes from a woman in her 30s who had recovered from COVID-19. DNA of the CDR3: TGTGCCAGCAGCTTAGCGGGACAGGGCCTTGGTGAGCAGTTCTTC. It codes for CASSLAGQGLGEQFF.